The 17 T cell receptor beta chains reported below all come from one sample, sequenced in a study of PD-L1 blockade in urothelial cancer (dated by TCRdb to the late 2010s). The library was built by means of the immunoSEQ multiplex PCR assay. TCRdb obtained this table from immuneACCESS and retained in-frame rearrangements with V and J assigned. These tables miss some clones; where compared with another copy, unresolved V genes account for less than half of the shortfall, and the remainder is unexplained. This sample gives 70,000 or so clones in total; 84% of them show up just once. Together, the top ten hold 4% to 6% of the sample. The sample in question was PBMCs, obtained around atezolizumab (anti-PD-L1) treatment. These receptor sequences come from a man aged 70 or older with urothelial cancer.

J is TRBJ2-3 and V is TRBV5-1; 12 positions agree with TRBD1. CDR3 length equals 15 residues. The germline gives CDR1 SGHRS, CDR2 YFSETQ. J lost 9 bases, V lost 0 bases, and 5 bases had no gene match. The DNA for the CDR3 is TGCGCCAGCAGCTTGGGGGACAGGGGGCTAAACACGCAGTATTTT. Amino acids: CASSLGDRGLNTQYF.

The gene calls are TRBV19 and TRBJ2-2; TRBD2 might be the D (5 bases). Per the germline V gene, CDR1 is LNHDA and CDR2 is SQIVND (reference sequence). This CDR3 spans 14 amino acids. The germline V and J ends were trimmed by 5 bases and 0 bases, with 7 bases remaining between them. The DNA for the CDR3 is TGTGCCAGTAGTGGGCGGGCGAACACCGGGGAGCTGTTTTTT. This gives the protein CASSGRANTGELFF. Based on the CDR3 plus reference TRBV19 and TRBJ2-2, the full variable domain is DGGITQSPKYLFRKEGQNVTLSCEQNLNHDAMYWYRQDPGQGLRLIYYSQIVNDFQKGDIAEGYSVSREKKESFPLTVTSAQKNPTAFYLCASSGRANTGELFFGEGSRLTVL.

This chain uses TRBV4-2 with TRBJ1-4; 10 positions match TRBD1. CDR1 LGHNA and CDR2 YNFKEQ come from the germline V gene. V gave up 0 bases and J gave up 8 bases; unmatched junction bases: 3. This CDR3 has 15 amino acids. The CDR3 region has the DNA TGTGCCAGCAGCCAAGACGACAGGGGGCACGAAAAACTGTTTTTT. Amino acid sequence: CASSQDDRGHEKLFF.

V gene TRBV19 combines with J gene TRBJ2-6; 10 positions agree with TRBD2. V lost 6 bases, J lost 2 bases, and 4 bases stayed unmatched. Germline CDR1 reads LNHDA; CDR2 reads SQIVND (reference sequence). This CDR3 comprises 16 residues. CDR3 sequence reads: CASSASGRTGANVLTF. The CDR3 DNA is TGTGCCAGTAGCGCTAGCGGGAGAACTGGGGCCAACGTCCTGACTTTC.

This chain joins TRBV28 and TRBJ2-2; D is possibly TRBD1 (6 bases). The CDR3 length is 18 residues. V was cut by 3 bases and J by 1 base, with 18 bases left in between. Germline assignment: CDR1 MDHEN and CDR2 SYDVKM. The CDR3 sequence: CASSFSTGKVWNTGELFF. The DNA of the CDR3 is TGTGCCAGCAGTTTCAGTACAGGGAAGGTATGGAACACCGGGGAGCTGTTTTTT.

The V call is TRBV11-1, the J call TRBJ2-1, with TRBD1 matching over 8 bases. The CDR3 sequence is 13 residues long. The junction had 6 bases not matched to a gene; V was cut back by 7 bases and J by 7 bases. The V gene's germline CDR1 is SGHAT and CDR2 FQDESV (reference sequence). This CDR3 reads CASNKQGENEQFF. CDR3 in DNA: TGTGCCAGCAATAAACAGGGGGAAAATGAGCAGTTCTTC.

In nucleotides, the CDR3 is TGTGCCAGTAGTGGACAGGGGTTGCAAGGCTACACCTTC. Its protein product is CASSGQGLQGYTF. The chain has TRBV19 and TRBJ1-2; TRBD1 agrees at 9 bases. The J segment lost 8 bases and the V segment lost 5 bases, leaving 6 bases of the junction unmatched. The CDR3 contains 13 residues. Germline-derived CDR1 and CDR2 are LNHDA and SQIVND (reference sequence).

V usage is TRBV11-2 and J usage is TRBJ2-5; the D gene is possibly TRBD2 (5 bases). Germline V CDR1 and CDR2: SGHAT, FQNNGV. CDR3 size: 15 residues. Trimming removed 5 bases from V and 1 base from J, with 14 bases in between. DNA for the CDR3: TGTGCCAGCAGCCCCCGAGGACTGGGCCAAGAGACCCAGTACTTC. This gives the protein CASSPRGLGQETQYF.

The chain has TRBV6-5 and TRBJ1-2; D not resolved. The germline V gene has CDR1 MNHEY and CDR2 SVGAGI. CDR3 length equals 13 residues. Trimming took 2 bases from V and 2 from J, leaving 6 bases between them. CDR3 DNA: TGTGCCAGCAGTTACCAGGTCAACTATGGCTACACCTTC. It yields the protein CASSYQVNYGYTF.

J is TRBJ2-1 and V is TRBV5-6; 9 bases are a match to TRBD1. Germline lookup yields CDR1 SGHDT and CDR2 YYEEEE. Trimming removed 5 bases from V and 5 bases from J; junction bases left unmatched: 8. The CDR3 sequence is 15 residues long. DNA for the CDR3: TGTGCCAGCAGTTTTCTGGACAGGGGTCACAATGAGCAGTTCTTC. Translating gives CASSFLDRGHNEQFF.

The V gene is TRBV30, the J gene TRBJ2-7, with D possibly being TRBD2 (6 bases). The germline V gene has CDR1 GTSNPN and CDR2 SVGIG (reference sequence). This CDR3 has 17 residues. V lost 5 bases to trimming and J lost 0 bases, with 23 bases between them. The CDR3 sequence: CAWDYLRDFRSSYEQYF. CDR3 DNA: TGTGCCTGGGACTACCTCCGGGACTTCCGGAGCTCCTACGAGCAGTACTTC.

V and J are TRBV28 and TRBJ2-2, with TRBD2 matching 9 bases. V gave up 8 bases and J gave up 5 bases; unmatched junction bases: 12. CDR1 and CDR2 from the germline V gene are MDHEN and SYDVKM. This CDR3 spans 16 amino acids. CDR3 coding DNA: TGTGCCAGCTCCCCCGGCGGCGGGAGGGCTACCGGGGAGCTGTTTTTT. Its translation is CASSPGGGRATGELFF.

The chain combines TRBV7-2 with TRBJ2-3; D might be TRBD2 (6 bases). Trimming cost V 4 bases and J 11 bases, with 10 bases left between them. The germline V gene encodes CDR1 SGHTA and CDR2 FQGNSA. The CDR3 consists of 11 residues. CDR3 protein: CASSSGGKQYF. The CDR3 DNA reads TGTGCCAGCAGCTCCGGGGGTAAGCAGTATTTT.

The V call is TRBV19, the J call TRBJ2-6, with 7 bases identical to TRBD1. Germline CDR1 and CDR2: LNHDA and SQIVND (reference sequence). The V gene end was trimmed by 4 bases and the J gene end by 0 bases; junction bases not matched to a gene: 3. The CDR3 loop spans 16 amino acids. CDR3 DNA sequence: TGTGCCAGTAGTAGGGGACAGAGCTCTGGGGCCAACGTCCTGACTTTC. Encoded protein: CASSRGQSSGANVLTF.

This chain links TRBV27 with TRBJ1-2, with TRBD1 matching over 7 bases. CDR1 is MNHEY and CDR2 is SMNVEV in the germline V gene (reference sequence). The V segment lost 6 bases and the J segment 4 bases; nucleotides outside the gene matches: 14. CDR3 size: 16 residues. The CDR3 bases are TGTGCCAGCAGCCCGGGACAGTTAATCCGTCTCTATGGCTACACCTTC. This gives the protein CASSPGQLIRLYGYTF.

This clone was counted only a few times. This chain uses TRBV2 with TRBJ1-5; no firm D call. In germline, CDR1 is SNHLY, CDR2 FYNNEI. The CDR3 length is 13 residues. Trimming removed 5 bases at V and 9 bases at J, with 14 bases between. CDR3 nucleotides: TGTGCCAGCAGTCCCGGGTCGATGGGGCCCCAGCATTTT. It is translated as CASSPGSMGPQHF.

This chain connects TRBV10-1 to TRBJ1-2; D gene ambiguous. The CDR3 is 13 residues long. CDR1 is WNHNN and CDR2 is SYGVQD in the germline V gene (reference sequence). Trimming shortened V by 3 bases and J by 7 bases, and 12 bases separated the two germline ends. The CDR3 loop is CASSDFVGSGYTF. Written as DNA, the CDR3 is TGCGCCAGCAGTGATTTTGTCGGTAGTGGCTACACCTTC.